This TCR beta chain emerged from a study of early T cells in non-severe SARS-CoV-2 infection. Across the study: Unsorted whole blood bulk RNA was sequenced, with unpaired chains.

Study-wide findings and caveats: VDJdb-based matching was biased toward anti-spike CD8 responses and missed private and CD4 specificities.

CDR1 and CDR2 (germline): SGDLS, YYNGEE. The V segment lost 1 base and the J segment 3 bases; nucleotides outside the gene matches: 9. The CDR3 runs to 16 residues. Concerning this clonotype itself: Its matching antigen is unknown.

Individual cDNA molecules each received unique molecular identifiers attached to them. TCRdb passed the 5' RACE reads through MiXCR, listing each CDR3 protein once. The table shows 65,000 to 80,000 distinct CDR3 sequences, with over 10% occurring only once. The V and J genes are TRBV9 and TRBJ2-5; 7 bases map to TRBD2. The receptor was isolated from an adult who was a healthcare worker with PCR-confirmed SARS-CoV-2 infection or an uninfected control (not recorded which). Source material: whole blood. As DNA, the CDR3 is TGTGCCAGCAGCGTATTAAACGGGGGGAACGAAGAGACCCAGTACTTC. Translation: CASSVLNGGNEETQYF. Full variable domain (rest looked up from reference TRBV9 and TRBJ2-5): DSGVTQTPKHLITATGQRVTLRCSPRSGDLSVYWYQQSLDQGLQFLIQYYNGEERAKGNILERFSAQQFPDLHSELNLSSLELGDSALYFCASSVLNGGNEETQYFGPGTRLLVL.